Presented here are 24 T cell receptor beta chains from one specimen sequenced in a study of post-analysis software for immune sequencing data. Study-level points and caveats: Controls showed lower frequencies than patients for roughly 5 TRBV segments, and TRBV5-6, TRBV5-1 and TRBV20-1 were among these.

For these receptors, no antigen is known. Unique molecular identifiers tagged the TCR beta cDNA libraries. From the PCR reads, TCRdb called clonotypes with MiXCR, one entry per CDR3 protein. The repertoire holds approximately 690,000 distinct CDR3 sequences, 59% seen once, with approximately 11% in the top ten. Sequencing input: blood. Receptor source: a girl between 2 and 10 years old with multiple sclerosis.

The V call is TRBV14, the J call TRBJ1-1, with D possibly TRBD1 on 5 matching bases. V lost 4 bases to trimming and J lost 1 base, with 19 bases between them. The length of the CDR3 is 17 residues. The germline V gene encodes CDR1 SGHDN and CDR2 FVKESK. CDR3 loop: CASSLIGSRGQNTEAFF. In nucleotides, the CDR3 is TGTGCCAGCAGCCTCATAGGGAGTAGGGGCCAGAACACTGAAGCTTTCTTT.

V gene TRBV10-2 combines with J gene TRBJ2-1; the D is unclear. The CDR3 extends over 14 amino acids. V shed 3 bases and J shed 7 bases, with 13 bases lying between them. Per the germline V gene, CDR1 is WSHSY and CDR2 is SAAADI. CDR3 protein: CASSDRRVGNEQFF. The CDR3 DNA is TGCGCCAGCAGTGATCGAAGGGTGGGAAATGAGCAGTTCTTC.

The chain has TRBV7-9 and TRBJ2-3, with 9 bases identical to TRBD1. J gave up 2 bases and V 1 base, and 4 bases lay outside the gene matches. Germline V gene data show CDR1 as SEHNR and CDR2 as FQNEAQ (reference sequence). The CDR3 consists of 16 residues. As DNA, the CDR3 is TGTGCCAGCAGCTTAGTAAGGGACAGGGTCACAGATACGCAGTATTTT. This codes for CASSLVRDRVTDTQYF.

This rearrangement joins TRBV12-3 or TRBV12-4 to TRBJ1-6; unclear D gene. The length of the CDR3 is 17 residues. With 1 base removed from V and 0 bases from J, the gap between germline ends came to 10 bases. CDR3 coding DNA: TGTGCCAGCAGTTTAGTTGTCAGTAGCTCCTATAATTCACCCCTCCACTTT. Its translation: CASSLVVSSSYNSPLHF.

V usage is TRBV20-1 and J usage is TRBJ2-1; the D gene could be TRBD1 or TRBD2 (5 bases each). Germline V gene lookup returns CDR1 DFQATT and CDR2 SNEGSKA (reference sequence). There are 13 residues in the CDR3. V was clipped by 5 bases and J by 3 bases, with 11 bases between them. Written as DNA, the CDR3 is TGCAGTGCTTCCGGGACGGTCTACAATGAGCAGTTCTTC. Translation gives CSASGTVYNEQFF.

A word on this clonotype: At one boundary the junction diverges from the germline segment, which might be a read error. This chain joins TRBV5-1 and TRBJ2-1; D remains unclear. CDR3 length equals 13 residues. Per germline, CDR1 SGHRS and CDR2 YFSETQ. The CDR3 DNA reads TGCGCCAGCAGCTTGTCTTTATCTGATGAGCAGGTCTTC. Its protein product is CASSLSLSDEQVF. Using reference TRBV5-1 and TRBJ2-1 for the parts outside the CDR3, the full variable domain is KAGVTQTPRYLIKTRGQQVTLSCSPISGHRSVSWYQQTPGQGLQFLFEYFSETQRNKGNFPGRFSGRQFSNSRSEMNVSTLELGDSALYLCASSLSLSDEQVFGPGTRLTVL.

This clonotype was recorded a few times. V gene TRBV20-1 combines with J gene TRBJ2-7; D may be TRBD2 (5 bases). Germline V lookup: CDR1 DFQATT, CDR2 SNEGSKA (reference sequence). Trimming stripped 3 bases from V and 5 bases from J, with 8 bases between. This CDR3 spans 11 amino acids. The CDR3 here is CSASGKNEQYF. Here the CDR3 DNA reads TGCAGTGCTAGCGGGAAGAACGAGCAGTACTTC.

The chain employs TRBV12-3 or TRBV12-4 and TRBJ1-2; D not resolved. V lost 3 bases to trimming and J lost 3 bases, with 8 bases between them. There are 13 residues in the CDR3. CDR3 region: CASSLSHYYGYTF. The CDR3 region has the DNA TGTGCCAGCAGTTTGTCACATTACTATGGCTACACCTTC.

Here the CDR3 DNA reads TGTGCCAGTAGTCCTGCAGGGTGGAGCACAGATACGCAGTATTTT. Its translation: CASSPAGWSTDTQYF. The J gene is TRBJ2-3, the V gene TRBV19, with D maybe TRBD1 (5 bases). The CDR3 spans 15 residues. Germline V lookup: CDR1 LNHDA, CDR2 SQIVND (reference sequence). Trimming shortened V by 5 bases and J by 0 bases, and 12 bases separated the two germline ends.

The V gene is TRBV12-3 or TRBV12-4, the J gene TRBJ1-5; possibly TRBD1 for D (6 bases). This CDR3 contains 14 residues. With 6 bases removed from V and 1 base from J, the gap between germline ends came to 10 bases. The CDR3 coding sequence is TGTGCCAGCAGCCGTGACAGGAGCAATCAGCCCCAGCATTTT. Translated, it gives CASSRDRSNQPQHF.

The chain links TRBV5-1 to TRBJ1-1; weak D call: TRBD1 (5 bases). The V end was cut by 3 bases, the J end by 7 bases, with 13 bases between. The CDR3 runs to 13 residues. Germline V CDR1 and CDR2: SGHRS, YFSETQ. CDR3 nucleotides: TGCGCCAGCAGCTGGGGACTGGGGAGTGAAGCTTTCTTT. This encodes CASSWGLGSEAFF.

J is TRBJ2-2 and V is TRBV29-1; no definite D call. The CDR3 totals 13 residues. Germline CDR1 reads SQVTM; CDR2 reads ANQGSEA. The V gene lost 7 bases and the J gene lost 0 bases, with 9 bases spanning the gap. This CDR3 is CSGKDSNTGELFF. The CDR3 DNA reads TGCAGCGGGAAGGATTCGAACACCGGGGAGCTGTTTTTT.

The rearrangement links TRBV7-2 to TRBJ1-2; D perhaps matches TRBD1 (6 bases). The V end was cut by 4 bases, the J end by 5 bases, with 14 bases between. Looked up from germline, CDR1 is SGHTA and CDR2 is FQGNSA. The CDR3 length is 14 residues. CDR3 sequence: CASSSRGHTYGYTF. CDR3 in DNA: TGTGCCAGCAGCTCTCGGGGACATACATATGGCTACACCTTC.

V usage is TRBV12-3 or TRBV12-4 and J usage is TRBJ2-7, with 9 positions matching TRBD2. The J call is uncertain, as TRBJ2-5 better fits the DNA end. The CDR3 is 15 amino acids. The DNA of the CDR3 is TGTGCCAGCAGTCTGACTAGCGGTGAGGTGAAGACCCAGTACTTC. This gives the protein CASSLTSGEVKTQYF.

This sequence joins TRBV6-5 and TRBJ2-3; D perhaps matches TRBD2 (6 bases). Germline V gene sequence: CDR1 MNHEY, CDR2 SVGAGI. The CDR3 is made up of 14 amino acids. Trimming shortened V by 2 bases and J by 4 bases, and 10 bases separated the two germline ends. The CDR3 bases are TGTGCCAGCAGTTACGGGGGGACCCCAGATACGCAGTATTTT. It yields the protein CASSYGGTPDTQYF.

This clonotype came up a few times. The J gene is TRBJ1-5, the V gene TRBV7-9; D is ambiguous. CDR1 and CDR2 from the germline V gene are SEHNR and FQNEAQ (reference sequence). The CDR3 has 13 residues. V was cut by 3 bases and J by 7 bases, with 10 bases left in between. In nucleotides, the CDR3 is TGTGCCAGCAGCTTCGACGGCCAGCAGCCCCAGCATTTT. Translation: CASSFDGQQPQHF.

V and J are TRBV29-1 and TRBJ2-1; the match to TRBD1 covers 7 bases. Trimming removed 7 bases from V and 1 base from J; junction bases left unmatched: 4. CDR1 is SQVTM, CDR2 ANQGSEA, per germline. CDR3 length: 13 amino acids. As DNA, the CDR3 is TGCAGCGCTGACAGGGATTCCTACAATGAGCAGTTCTTC. Amino acids: CSADRDSYNEQFF.

This clonotype was seen only once. The rearrangement joins TRBV7-3 to TRBJ2-3; 10 nucleotides line up with TRBD2. Germline trimming cut 5 bases from V and 2 bases from J; bases unmatched to any gene: 4. This CDR3 has 15 residues. Germline CDR1 and CDR2: SGHTA and FQGTGA. CDR3 region: CASSPAGGITDTQYF. Written as DNA, the CDR3 is TGTGCCAGCAGCCCAGCGGGAGGGATCACAGATACGCAGTATTTT.

The V gene is TRBV7-2, the J gene TRBJ1-4, with D possibly matching TRBD1 (5 bases). This CDR3 spans 15 amino acids. CDR1 and CDR2 (germline): SGHTA, FQGNSA. The V and J ends lost 3 bases and 0 bases respectively, with 8 bases between them. CDR3 in amino acids: CASSFTQATNEKLFF. CDR3 DNA: TGTGCCAGCAGCTTCACACAGGCAACTAATGAAAAACTGTTTTTT.

This chain links TRBV27 with TRBJ2-6; 7 nucleotides line up with TRBD1. CDR1 is MNHEY, CDR2 SMNVEV, per germline (reference sequence). Trimming cost V 10 bases and J 0 bases; bases outside gene matches: 3. There are 14 residues in the CDR3. CDR3 residues: CATGDSSGANVLTF. The DNA of the CDR3 is TGTGCCACCGGGGACAGCTCTGGGGCCAACGTCCTGACTTTC.

This chain connects TRBV7-9 to TRBJ1-4; D is possibly TRBD1 (5 bases). Germline CDR1 and CDR2: SEHNR and FQNEAQ (reference sequence). Trimming removed 6 bases from V and 2 bases from J, with 13 bases in between. This CDR3 has 15 amino acids. The CDR3 reads CASSREGATNEKLFF. CDR3 DNA: TGTGCCAGCAGTCGAGAAGGGGCTACTAATGAAAAACTGTTTTTT.

The chain employs TRBV7-9 and TRBJ2-1, with D unresolved. The CDR3 is made up of 12 amino acids. Trimming pared 3 bases from V and 11 bases from J, leaving 11 bases between. In germline, CDR1 is SEHNR, CDR2 FQNEAQ (reference sequence). CDR3 in DNA: TGTGCCAGCAGCTTTGCCACCCGAAAGCAGTTCTTC. Amino acids: CASSFATRKQFF.

This chain links TRBV12-3 or TRBV12-4 with TRBJ2-7, with D tentatively TRBD1 (5 bases). The length of the CDR3 is 13 residues. Trimming removed 8 bases from V and 0 bases from J, with 11 bases in between. The CDR3 coding sequence is TGTGCCAGCTCGACAGAAAACTCCTACGAGCAGTACTTC. The encoded protein is CASSTENSYEQYF.

V and J are TRBV3-1 and TRBJ2-1; tentative D call: TRBD2 (5 bases). The CDR3 has 12 residues. Germline values: CDR1 LGHDT, CDR2 YNNKEL (reference sequence). V was shortened by 1 base and J by 11 bases, with 9 bases between the two germline ends. CDR3 amino acids: CASSQAGNQQFF. The CDR3 DNA is TGTGCCAGCAGCCAAGCGGGGAATCAGCAGTTCTTC.